The 32 T cell receptor beta chains reported below all come from one sample, sequenced in a study of T cell repertoires in cytomegalovirus infection. Antigens of these TCRs are unknown. TCRdb analysed the reads with MiXCR anew, one entry per CDR3 protein. The data contain fewer than 950,000 distinct CDR3 sequences, approximately 32% of them singletons. Sample: cultured CD8+ T cells from PBMCs, taken from culture after CMV antigen stimulation. These receptors came from a human donor in good health (CMV status not recorded). Some clones in this sample may be carry-over from other donors' samples.

The rearrangement joins TRBV5-6 to TRBJ2-7; 7 bases align to TRBD2. The J segment lost 2 bases and the V segment lost 2 bases, leaving 4 bases of the junction unmatched. CDR1 and CDR2 from the germline V gene are SGHDT and YYEEEE. The CDR3 is 14 residues long. The CDR3 DNA follows: TGTGCCAGCAGCTTCGAGCGGGACCCCTACGAGCAGTACTTC. This codes for CASSFERDPYEQYF.

The rearrangement links TRBV6-6 to TRBJ1-5; 8 nucleotides agree with TRBD1. Germline CDR1 is MNHNY and CDR2 is SVGAGI (reference sequence). Trimming cost V 0 bases and J 6 bases; bases outside gene matches: 1. This CDR3 contains 14 residues. The CDR3 loop is CASSYSGQGQPQHF. As DNA, the CDR3 is TGTGCCAGCAGTTACTCTGGACAGGGTCAGCCCCAGCATTTT.

This clonotype was detected only a few times. The chain joins TRBV6-2 or TRBV6-3 to TRBJ2-3; 7 bases map to TRBD2. V was clipped by 0 bases and J by 2 bases; unmatched bases: 17. In germline, CDR1 is MNHEY, CDR2 SVGEGT. This CDR3 is 20 amino acids long. As DNA, the CDR3 is TGTGCCAGCAGTTACTCACAAGCGGGGCCGCCGAAACTACCCACAGATACGCAGTATTTT. Protein sequence: CASSYSQAGPPKLPTDTQYF.

The chain joins TRBV5-1 to TRBJ1-1; D unclear. Per germline, CDR1 SGHRS and CDR2 YFSETQ. The V end was cut by 2 bases, the J end by 1 base, with 9 bases between. This CDR3 has 14 residues. CDR3 protein: CASSFNLENTEAFF. CDR3 nucleotides: TGCGCCAGCAGCTTTAATTTGGAGAACACTGAAGCTTTCTTT. The complete variable domain, with remaining parts taken from reference TRBV5-1 and TRBJ1-1, reads KAGVTQTPRYLIKTRGQQVTLSCSPISGHRSVSWYQQTPGQGLQFLFEYFSETQRNKGNFPGRFSGRQFSNSRSEMNVSTLELGDSALYLCASSFNLENTEAFFGQGTRLTVV.

Many counts were recorded for this clonotype. J is TRBJ2-5 and V is TRBV7-6; no reliable D call. The V end lost 2 bases, the J end lost 0 bases, and 7 bases lay between the germline ends. The CDR3 is made up of 14 amino acids. CDR1 is SGHVS, CDR2 FNYEAQ, per germline. The CDR3, as DNA: TGTGCCAGCAGCTTATTGGCAGACCAAGAGACCCAGTACTTC. This translates into CASSLLADQETQYF.

This clonotype was found a few times. V usage is TRBV11-2 and J usage is TRBJ2-7, with D possibly TRBD2 on 6 matching bases. The germline gives CDR1 SGHAT, CDR2 FQNNGV. V was clipped by 2 bases and J by 3 bases, with 14 bases between them. CDR3 length: 15 residues. CDR3 bases: TGTGCCAGCAGCTTACGTCTGGGGGGATTCTACGAGCAGTACGTC. This encodes CASSLRLGGFYEQYV.

This clonotype has only a few counts. The V and J genes are TRBV7-9 and TRBJ1-2, with D perhaps matching TRBD1 (6 bases). The CDR3 consists of 16 residues. Germline CDR1 and CDR2: SEHNR and FQNEAQ (reference sequence). The germline V and J ends were trimmed by 9 bases and 1 base, with 21 bases remaining between them. The CDR3 loop is CASKGRDTEDNYGYTF. The CDR3 DNA sequence: TGTGCCAGTAAGGGCCGGGACACGGAAGATAACTATGGCTACACCTTC.

The V gene is TRBV7-9, the J gene TRBJ1-1; D remains unclear. The V gene lost 5 bases and the J gene lost 3 bases, with 13 bases spanning the gap. CDR1 is SEHNR, CDR2 FQNEAQ, per germline (reference sequence). The CDR3 length is 14 residues. DNA of the CDR3: TGTGCCAGCAGCCGTCCCGGGTTGGACACTGAAGCTTTCTTT. Its protein product is CASSRPGLDTEAFF.

In its sample, this clonotype was seen a few times. The CDR3 DNA is TGTGCCAGCAGGTCTGGGTCCCTTTGGGCTAATGAAAAACTGTTTTTT. Translation: CASRSGSLWANEKLFF. V is TRBV25-1 and J is TRBJ1-4, with D unresolved. CDR1 is MGHDK, CDR2 SYGVNS, per germline. This CDR3 has 16 amino acids. V was cut by 6 bases and J by 3 bases, with 17 bases left in between.

The chain's CDR3 is CASTGTANTEAFF. The CDR3 nucleotides are TGTGCCAGCACGGGGACGGCCAACACTGAAGCTTTCTTT. The rearrangement joins TRBV27 to TRBJ1-1, with a tentative D call TRBD1 (5 bases). Per germline, CDR1 MNHEY and CDR2 SMNVEV (reference sequence). CDR3 length: 13 amino acids. Trimming left V 7 bases short and J 2 bases short, with 11 bases between.

V usage is TRBV4-1 and J usage is TRBJ2-2; 7 bases map to TRBD2. Germline loops: CDR1 MGHRA, CDR2 YSYEKL. V lost 1 base to trimming and J lost 7 bases; unmatched junction nucleotides: 6. CDR3 length equals 15 residues. For the CDR3, the DNA is TGCGCCAGCAGCCAAGCAGAGCGGGGCGGCGGGGAGCTGTTTTTT. It codes for CASSQAERGGGELFF.

CDR3: CASSFNERGGGETQYF. CDR3 sequence (DNA): TGTGCCAGCAGTTTCAATGAGCGGGGGGGCGGAGAGACCCAGTACTTC. V usage is TRBV12-3 or TRBV12-4 and J usage is TRBJ2-5; 10 bases map to TRBD2. The CDR3 contains 16 residues. Unmatched junction bases numbered 8, after V lost 3 bases and J lost 4 bases.

This clonotype showed up just a few times. The V call is TRBV6-2 or TRBV6-3, the J call TRBJ1-5, with D maybe TRBD1 (5 bases). Germline CDR1 is MNHEY and CDR2 is SVGEGT. This CDR3 spans 18 amino acids. Trimming pared 0 bases from V and 1 base from J, leaving 16 bases between. The CDR3, as DNA: TGTGCCAGCAGTTACTCGAGCTCCTTGGGGGAAAGCAATCAGCCCCAGCATTTT. It yields the protein CASSYSSSLGESNQPQHF.

This clonotype was counted between two and nine times. V and J are TRBV6-5 and TRBJ2-7; the match to TRBD1 covers 11 bases. CDR1 and CDR2 (germline): MNHEY, SVGAGI. V lost 4 bases, J lost 5 bases, and 7 bases stayed unmatched. CDR3 size: 15 residues. The CDR3 loop is CASSSGQGAFDEQYV. CDR3 in DNA: TGTGCCAGCAGTTCCGGACAGGGGGCTTTCGACGAGCAGTACGTC.

The J gene is TRBJ2-2, the V gene TRBV7-9; D remains unclear. The germline V and J ends were trimmed by 0 bases and 8 bases, with 10 bases remaining between them. Germline CDR1 reads SEHNR; CDR2 reads FQNEAQ (reference sequence). This CDR3 region has 14 residues. The DNA for the CDR3 is TGTGCCAGCAGCTTAGCGCCCTCGAAGGGGGAGCTGTTTTTT. It yields the protein CASSLAPSKGELFF. Full variable domain (missing parts from reference TRBV7-9 and TRBJ2-2): DTGVSQNPRHKITKRGQNVTFRCDPISEHNRLYWYRQTLGQGPEFLTYFQNEAQLEKSRLLSDRFSAERPKGSFSTLEIQRTEQGDSAMYLCASSLAPSKGELFFGEGSRLTVL.

This clonotype was observed a few times. This chain connects TRBV27 to TRBJ1-2; 9 bases are shared with TRBD1. With V trimmed by 5 bases and J by 8 bases, 12 bases remained unmatched. The CDR3 consists of 15 residues. The germline gives CDR1 MNHEY, CDR2 SMNVEV (reference sequence). CDR3 in amino acids: CASSPPGTGREGYTF. CDR3 sequence (DNA): TGTGCCAGCAGTCCCCCAGGGACAGGGCGGGAAGGCTACACCTTC.

This clonotype was detected only a few times. The rearrangement joins TRBV7-9 to TRBJ2-2; D is uncertain. This CDR3 has 16 amino acids. CDR1 is SEHNR and CDR2 is FQNEAQ in the germline V gene (reference sequence). Trimming cost V 5 bases and J 6 bases, with 19 bases left between them. The CDR3 DNA follows: TGTGCCAGCAGCCCAGTTATGGGTCCCAAAGCCGGGGAGCTGTTTTTT. This translates into CASSPVMGPKAGELFF.

Regarding this clonotype: Sequence at one end of the junction differs from germline and may be a read error. The rearrangement links TRBV7-6 to TRBJ1-5; D is ambiguous. CDR1 and CDR2 from the germline V gene are SGHVS and FNYEAQ. This CDR3 is built from 17 residues. The CDR3 protein is CASSQHPGYWRRQSQHF. DNA for the CDR3: TGTGCCAGCAGTCAACACCCGGGTTATTGGCGTCGTCAGTCCCAGCATTTT.

This clonotype was seen more than once but under ten times. The V gene is TRBV5-5, the J gene TRBJ2-3; TRBD2 might be the D (5 bases). Deletions cut 3 bases from V and 5 bases from J, with 25 bases between. The CDR3 length is 18 residues. Germline CDR1 reads SGHKS; CDR2 reads YYEKEE (reference sequence). The CDR3 nucleotides read TGTGCCAGCAGCTCGCCCCCCTTAAGTGGTCTCAGCGGAGATACGCAGTATTTT. Translation gives CASSSPPLSGLSGDTQYF.

The chain recombines TRBV19 with TRBJ2-5; D may correspond to TRBD1 or TRBD2 (5 bases each). Germline CDR1 reads LNHDA; CDR2 reads SQIVND (reference sequence). This CDR3 is built from 13 residues. The V end lost 11 bases, the J end lost 2 bases, and 15 bases lay between the germline ends. CDR3 DNA sequence: TGTGCCTCCCGGGAAGGGGAACAAGAGACCCAGTACTTC. This codes for CASREGEQETQYF.

This sequence joins TRBV7-9 and TRBJ1-2; D may be TRBD1 (5 bases). This CDR3 has 15 amino acids. Germline loops: CDR1 SEHNR, CDR2 FQNEAQ (reference sequence). The germline V and J ends were trimmed by 5 bases and 6 bases, with 19 bases remaining between them. CDR3 loop: CASSLTAQGLHGYTF. In nucleotides, the CDR3 is TGTGCCAGCAGCCTTACGGCGCAGGGATTACATGGCTACACCTTC.

The table lists this clonotype with many counts. The chain employs TRBV7-6 and TRBJ1-1; 9 bases agree with TRBD1. The CDR3 spans 16 residues. Germline V gene lookup returns CDR1 SGHVS and CDR2 FNYEAQ. With 4 bases clipped from V and 0 bases from J, the junction kept 6 bases outside the gene matches. CDR3 amino acids: CASSSNRDRVNTEAFF. The CDR3, as DNA: TGTGCCAGCAGCTCAAACCGGGACAGGGTGAACACTGAAGCTTTCTTT.

This chain links TRBV7-8 with TRBJ2-7; D is unclear. There are 14 residues in the CDR3. Germline V gene lookup returns CDR1 SGHVS and CDR2 FQNEAQ. V lost 4 bases and J lost 1, with 11 bases in between. The CDR3 nucleotides are TGTGCCAGCAGCTCCAGGTCACTTTCCTACGAGCAGTACGTC. It codes for CASSSRSLSYEQYV.

This clonotype showed up just a few times. The chain carries TRBV7-2 and TRBJ2-7, with no clear D. CDR1 and CDR2 (germline): SGHTA, FQGNSA. V was cut by 5 bases and J by 2 bases, with 10 bases left in between. The CDR3 spans 13 residues. This chain's CDR3 is CASSVARTYEQYV. The CDR3 bases are TGTGCCAGCAGCGTCGCAAGGACCTACGAGCAGTACGTC.

This chain uses TRBV7-6 with TRBJ2-6, with TRBD1 matching over 7 bases. The germline V gene has CDR1 SGHVS and CDR2 FNYEAQ. Trimming at V came to 5 bases and at J to 0 bases, leaving 10 bases not matched to a gene. This CDR3 has 18 residues. The CDR3 region is CASSLPGTVISGANVLTF. The CDR3 DNA is TGTGCCAGCAGCCTTCCCGGGACAGTAATCTCTGGGGCCAACGTCCTGACTTTC.

The chain employs TRBV12-3 or TRBV12-4 and TRBJ1-1; possible D gene TRBD1, 6 bases. The CDR3 sequence is 13 residues long. V dropped 5 bases and J dropped 5 bases, with 12 bases sitting between them. The DNA for the CDR3 is TGTGCCAGCAGTCCAACAGGGATTACTGAAGCTTTCTTT. Translating gives CASSPTGITEAFF.

The rearrangement links TRBV27 to TRBJ1-2; 10 bases fit TRBD1. This CDR3 region has 15 residues. V lost 4 bases, J lost 5 bases, and 7 bases stayed unmatched. The germline CDR1 and CDR2 sequences are MNHEY and SMNVEV (reference sequence). CDR3 sequence: CASSSGTGVTYGYTF. CDR3 in DNA: TGTGCCAGCAGTTCCGGGACAGGGGTGACGTATGGCTACACCTTC.

The chain has TRBV7-9 and TRBJ2-7, with a weak D call TRBD2 (5 bases). The CDR3 is made up of 14 amino acids. Per the germline V gene, CDR1 is SEHNR and CDR2 is FQNEAQ (reference sequence). The CDR3 here is CASSLFEGGGEWCV. CDR3 coding DNA: TGTGCCAGCAGCCTTTTTGAGGGTGGTGGGGAGTGGTGCGTC.

The chain is built from TRBV29-1 and TRBJ1-4; 7 nucleotides agree with TRBD1. The CDR3 is made up of 14 amino acids. Per germline, CDR1 SQVTM and CDR2 ANQGSEA. The junction had 5 bases not matched to a gene; V was cut back by 7 bases and J by 0 bases. CDR3 residues: CSAWDSTTNEKLFF. The CDR3 nucleotides are TGCAGCGCCTGGGACAGTACAACTAATGAAAAACTGTTTTTT. Supplemented by reference TRBV29-1 and TRBJ1-4, the full variable domain reads SAVISQKPSRDICQRGTSLTIQCQVDSQVTMMFWYRQQPGQSLTLIATANQGSEATYESGFVIDKFPISRPNLTFSTLTVSNMSPEDSSIYLCSAWDSTTNEKLFFGSGTQLSVL.

This chain links TRBV9 with TRBJ1-2, with D maybe TRBD1 (5 bases). Germline V gene data show CDR1 as SGDLS and CDR2 as YYNGEE. The CDR3 has 17 residues. V shed 4 bases and J shed 0 bases, with 19 bases lying between them. As DNA, the CDR3 is TGTGCCAGCAGCTTAGGGCGGCAGGGAAGACCTAACTATGGCTACACCTTC. Amino acid sequence: CASSLGRQGRPNYGYTF. Full variable domain (outside the CDR3, taken from reference TRBV9 and TRBJ1-2): DSGVTQTPKHLITATGQRVTLRCSPRSGDLSVYWYQQSLDQGLQFLIQYYNGEERAKGNILERFSAQQFPDLHSELNLSSLELGDSALYFCASSLGRQGRPNYGYTFGSGTRLTVV.

This clonotype was found once. The chain carries TRBV24-1 and TRBJ2-7, with D possibly called TRBD1 or TRBD2 (5 bases each). The CDR3 has 15 amino acids. Germline lookup yields CDR1 KGHDR and CDR2 SFDVKD. V dropped 2 bases and J dropped 4 bases, with 14 bases sitting between them. This CDR3 reads CATSDSRDGLYEQYF. DNA of the CDR3: TGTGCCACCAGTGATTCCCGGGACGGACTTTACGAGCAGTACTTC.

The V call is TRBV20-1, the J call TRBJ2-6, with D uncertain. Germline V gives CDR1 DFQATT, CDR2 SNEGSKA (reference sequence). The CDR3 is made up of 14 amino acids. V lost 1 base to trimming and J lost 0 bases, with 4 bases between them. Here the CDR3 DNA reads TGCAGTGCTAGAGGACTCTCTGGGGCCAACGTCCTGACTTTC. Encoded protein: CSARGLSGANVLTF.